The entry that follows covers one TCR beta chain sequence. The data derive from a study of blood T cell repertoires in COVID-19. V lost 6 bases to trimming and J lost 0 bases, with 15 bases between them. The CDR3 has 16 residues. Per the germline V gene, CDR1 is ENHRY and CDR2 is SYGVKD. Original data processing: Amplifying reference gene primers gave estimates of nucleated cell counts. TCRdb's copy holds only in-frame clones and misses some; the assay was immunoSEQ multiplex PCR. V and J calls plus clone size are reproduced from that table; the DNA served to infer D and trimming. Of 270,000 or so clones in the sample, 90% were seen once.

This clonotype was obtained from a woman between 25 and 40 years old with acute COVID-19. This sequence joins TRBV10-3 and TRBJ1-3; D not certain. Sequenced: PBMCs or T cells enriched from blood (not recorded which). DNA of the CDR3: TGTGCCATCAGGGAACGGGAGGCTGACTCTGGAAACACCATATATTTT. As protein: CAIREREADSGNTIYF.